The 22 T cell receptor beta chains below were found in one sample sequenced in a study of T-cell reconstitution after alpha-beta-depleted transplantation in children. This sample's TCRbeta library carried unique molecular identifier barcodes. One entry per CDR3 protein results from TCRdb running MiXCR on the PCR reads. The data contain about 130,000 distinct CDR3 sequences, about 9.6% of them seen just once; the ten biggest clones take up 20% to 30%. Sequencing used PBMCs, mostly from graft donor cells, obtained 180 days after TCRalphabeta/CD19-depleted stem cell transplant. These receptors were taken from a girl under three years old who had a stem cell transplant for combined immunodeficiency, so the T cells may come from the graft donor.

This clonotype was picked up a small number of times. V usage is TRBV7-2 and J usage is TRBJ2-5, with a tentative D call TRBD2 (6 bases). Germline V CDR1 and CDR2: SGHTA, FQGNSA. V lost 1 base and J lost 2, with 11 bases in between. The CDR3 loop spans 15 amino acids. The CDR3 sequence is CASSLVGTEQETQYF. CDR3 nucleotide sequence: TGTGCCAGCAGCTTAGTCGGGACTGAGCAAGAGACCCAGTACTTC.

This clonotype has only a few counts. The V call is TRBV27, the J call TRBJ1-6; unclear D gene. Per germline, CDR1 MNHEY and CDR2 SMNVEV (reference sequence). Trimming removed 0 bases from V and 3 bases from J, with 24 bases in between. The CDR3 is 21 residues long. CDR3 protein: CASSLSGNSARLSFYNSPLHF. CDR3 in DNA: TGTGCCAGCAGTTTATCAGGCAACAGCGCCCGACTATCTTTCTATAATTCACCCCTCCACTTT.

This clonotype was seen only a few times. The V call is TRBV29-1, the J call TRBJ2-1; D possibly corresponds to TRBD1 (6 bases). The V and J ends lost 5 bases and 8 bases respectively, with 13 bases between them. The CDR3 is made up of 12 amino acids. Per germline, CDR1 SQVTM and CDR2 ANQGSEA. As DNA, the CDR3 is TGCAGCGTTACGGCACAGGGCCATGAGCAGTTCTTC. Translation: CSVTAQGHEQFF.

V gene TRBV11-3 combines with J gene TRBJ1-3; TRBD1 is a possible D gene (5 bases). The CDR3 covers 16 residues. The V gene lost 5 bases and the J gene lost 0 bases, with 14 bases spanning the gap. CDR1 is SGHNT and CDR2 is YENEEA in the germline V gene. DNA of the CDR3: TGTGCCAGCAGCCCGGGGACGGGGAGCTCTGGAAACACCATATATTTT. Its protein is CASSPGTGSSGNTIYF.

The chain carries TRBV4-3 and TRBJ2-1, with 13 bases matching TRBD2. Trimming removed 0 bases from V and 10 bases from J; junction bases left unmatched: 6. Germline V gives CDR1 LGHNA, CDR2 YSLEER. There are 16 residues in the CDR3. CDR3 nucleotides: TGCGCCAGCAGCCAAGACCTACTAGCGGGAGGGCCAGAGCAGTTCTTC. Amino acids: CASSQDLLAGGPEQFF.

A few counts support this clonotype. The chain couples TRBV5-1 to TRBJ1-3, with D perhaps matching TRBD1 (5 bases). The CDR3 loop spans 16 amino acids. CDR1 and CDR2 from the germline V gene are SGHRS and YFSETQ. V was pared by 2 bases and J by 4 bases, with 16 bases between. The CDR3 sequence is CASSLRDQGGGNTIYF. Written as DNA, the CDR3 is TGCGCCAGCAGCTTAAGAGACCAGGGTGGAGGAAACACCATATATTTT.

The chain uses TRBV3-1 and TRBJ2-1, with D perhaps TRBD2 (5 bases). Germline V lookup: CDR1 LGHDT, CDR2 YNNKEL (reference sequence). CDR3 size: 16 residues. The V end was cut by 1 base, the J end by 0 bases, with 10 bases between. This chain's CDR3 is CASSQVTSGSYNEQFF. In DNA, the CDR3 is TGTGCCAGCAGCCAAGTCACTAGTGGCTCCTACAATGAGCAGTTCTTC.

The V gene is TRBV10-3, the J gene TRBJ2-7, with D maybe TRBD2 (5 bases). Deletions cut 8 bases from V and 2 bases from J, with 19 bases between. Germline lookup yields CDR1 ENHRY and CDR2 SYGVKD. The CDR3 totals 15 residues. Here the CDR3 reads CAISGREKVTYEQYF. The CDR3 DNA sequence: TGTGCCATCTCGGGCCGGGAAAAGGTCACCTACGAGCAGTACTTC.

This clonotype turned up a few times. The chain uses TRBV29-1 and TRBJ2-3, with 12 bases aligning to TRBD2. The J segment lost 4 bases and the V segment lost 4 bases, leaving 3 bases of the junction unmatched. Germline-derived CDR1 and CDR2 are SQVTM and ANQGSEA. The CDR3 extends over 14 amino acids. Written as DNA, the CDR3 is TGCAGCGTTGGGTCTAGCGGGAGGGCAGATACGCAGTATTTT. Translated: CSVGSSGRADTQYF.

This clonotype was seen at least ten times. The chain links TRBV20-1 to TRBJ2-1; the match to TRBD2 covers 9 bases. The CDR3 is 14 residues long. The germline gives CDR1 DFQATT, CDR2 SNEGSKA (reference sequence). With 7 bases clipped from V and 1 base from J, the junction kept 5 bases outside the gene matches. The chain's CDR3 is CSGRLAGSYNEQFF. For the CDR3, the DNA is TGCAGTGGGCGTCTAGCGGGGTCCTACAATGAGCAGTTCTTC.

This clonotype has only a few counts. The chain carries TRBV29-1 and TRBJ2-2; 8 positions agree with TRBD2. V lost 3 bases, J lost 0 bases, and 3 bases stayed unmatched. The CDR3 covers 15 residues. Germline V gene lookup returns CDR1 SQVTM and CDR2 ANQGSEA. In DNA form, the CDR3 reads TGCAGCGTTGATGGCGGGGGGCCGAACACCGGGGAGCTGTTTTTT. This codes for CSVDGGGPNTGELFF.

The table lists this clonotype with a few counts. Here the CDR3 DNA reads TGCGCCAGCAGCTTGGCCCTCACTCCAGCTAACTATGGCTACACCTTC. Its translation: CASSLALTPANYGYTF. The chain recombines TRBV5-1 with TRBJ1-2; no definite D call. The CDR3 runs to 16 residues. V dropped 0 bases and J dropped 0 bases, with 12 bases sitting between them. Per germline, CDR1 SGHRS and CDR2 YFSETQ.

V gene TRBV29-1 combines with J gene TRBJ2-1; 13 bases map to TRBD2. The germline CDR1 and CDR2 sequences are SQVTM and ANQGSEA. CDR3 length: 17 residues. The trim removed 3 bases at V and 1 base at J, leaving 6 bases unmatched. CDR3 DNA: TGCAGCGTTGATGGACTAGCGGGAGCTAATTCCTACAATGAGCAGTTCTTC. This gives the protein CSVDGLAGANSYNEQFF.

This clonotype was seen a few times. The gene calls are TRBV7-9 and TRBJ1-2; no definite D call. Looked up from germline, CDR1 is SEHNR and CDR2 is FQNEAQ (reference sequence). Between the trimmed V and J ends, which lost 1 base and 7 bases, there was a span of 10 bases. The CDR3 spans 13 residues. The CDR3, as DNA: TGTGCCAGCAGCTTAGGCCCTGGGAGTGGCTACACCTTC. This codes for CASSLGPGSGYTF.

A few counts support this clonotype. DNA of the CDR3: TGCGCCAGCAGCTTGTTCCCTAGCGGTCAAAATGAGCAGTTCTTC. Its protein is CASSLFPSGQNEQFF. The V gene is TRBV5-1, the J gene TRBJ2-1; 7 nucleotides match TRBD2. The CDR3 extends over 15 amino acids. Germline V CDR1 and CDR2: SGHRS, YFSETQ. J was trimmed by 7 bases and V by 1 base; bases with no gene match: 8.

This clonotype has more than one count but fewer than ten. The chain is built from TRBV5-1 and TRBJ2-2; TRBD1 matches 7 bases. CDR3 length: 18 amino acids. V was pared by 0 bases and J by 0 bases, with 8 bases of the junction left unmatched. CDR1 and CDR2 from the germline V gene are SGHRS and YFSETQ. CDR3 amino acids: CASSLVGTVLSNTGELFF. The CDR3 region has the DNA TGCGCCAGCAGCTTGGTCGGGACAGTACTTTCGAACACCGGGGAGCTGTTTTTT.

This clonotype has ten or more counts. The chain's CDR3 is CASSQGPLNTEAFF. For the CDR3, the DNA is TGTGCCAGCAGCCAAGGCCCCTTAAACACTGAAGCTTTCTTT. The rearrangement uses TRBV3-1 and TRBJ1-1; D remains ambiguous. Between the trimmed V and J ends, which lost 1 base and 2 bases, there was a span of 8 bases. CDR1 is LGHDT, CDR2 YNNKEL, per germline (reference sequence). The CDR3 loop spans 14 amino acids.

V usage is TRBV3-1 and J usage is TRBJ1-1; D unclear. The V end was cut by 3 bases, the J end by 7 bases, with 15 bases between. The CDR3 totals 14 residues. Germline lookup yields CDR1 LGHDT and CDR2 YNNKEL (reference sequence). The CDR3 sequence: CASSQLVRIGEAFF. CDR3 coding DNA: TGTGCCAGCAGCCAGTTGGTCAGGATCGGTGAAGCTTTCTTT.

This clonotype was detected only a few times. The V and J genes are TRBV5-1 and TRBJ2-3, with 8 bases matching TRBD1. The ends lost 4 bases at V and 4 bases at J; junction bases unmatched: 5. This CDR3 spans 14 amino acids. Germline CDR1 and CDR2: SGHRS and YFSETQ. The CDR3 loop is CASSAEQGADTQYF. The CDR3, as DNA: TGCGCCAGCAGCGCCGAACAGGGGGCAGATACGCAGTATTTT.

This clonotype was picked up a small number of times. This rearrangement joins TRBV2 to TRBJ2-3; D perhaps matches TRBD1 (6 bases). Germline loops: CDR1 SNHLY, CDR2 FYNNEI. The CDR3 has 16 residues. The ends were cut back, 0 bases at V and 0 bases at J, with 10 bases in the middle. Written as DNA, the CDR3 is TGTGCCAGCAGTGAAGCAGGGGACACTAGCACAGATACGCAGTATTTT. Translated: CASSEAGDTSTDTQYF.

This clonotype was recorded a few times. This chain connects TRBV7-2 to TRBJ1-6, with unresolved D. The CDR3 has 16 amino acids. Germline loops: CDR1 SGHTA, CDR2 FQGNSA. The V gene lost 2 bases and the J gene lost 7 bases, with 15 bases spanning the gap. The CDR3 nucleotides read TGTGCCAGCAGCTTAAGATGGGGTGCCGGGAATTCACCCCTCCACTTT. This encodes CASSLRWGAGNSPLHF.

The rearrangement joins TRBV18 to TRBJ1-1, with 7 bases lining up with TRBD1. This CDR3 is built from 15 residues. V shed 7 bases, J shed 4 bases, and the junction held 12 bases outside the gene matches. Germline V gives CDR1 KGHSH, CDR2 LQKENI. The CDR3 sequence: CASFGNYRGTTEAFF. Here the CDR3 DNA reads TGTGCCAGCTTCGGGAATTACAGGGGCACCACTGAAGCTTTCTTT.